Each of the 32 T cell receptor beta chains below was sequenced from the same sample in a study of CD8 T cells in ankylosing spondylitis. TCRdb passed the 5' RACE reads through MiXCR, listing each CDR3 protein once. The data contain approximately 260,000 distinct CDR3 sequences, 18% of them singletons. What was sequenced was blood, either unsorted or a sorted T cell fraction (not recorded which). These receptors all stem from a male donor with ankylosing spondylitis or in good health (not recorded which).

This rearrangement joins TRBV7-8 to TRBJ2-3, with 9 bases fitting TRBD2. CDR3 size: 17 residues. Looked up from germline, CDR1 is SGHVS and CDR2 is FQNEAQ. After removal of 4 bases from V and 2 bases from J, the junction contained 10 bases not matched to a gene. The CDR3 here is CASSWRLAEGDTDTQYF. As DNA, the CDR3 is TGTGCCAGCAGCTGGAGACTAGCGGAGGGGGACACAGATACGCAGTATTTT.

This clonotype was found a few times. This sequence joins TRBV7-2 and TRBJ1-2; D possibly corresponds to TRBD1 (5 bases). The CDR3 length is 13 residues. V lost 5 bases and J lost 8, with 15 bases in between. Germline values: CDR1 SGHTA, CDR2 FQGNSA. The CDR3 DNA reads TGTGCCAGCAGCACACACAGGTTGGGAGGCTACACCTTC. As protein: CASSTHRLGGYTF.

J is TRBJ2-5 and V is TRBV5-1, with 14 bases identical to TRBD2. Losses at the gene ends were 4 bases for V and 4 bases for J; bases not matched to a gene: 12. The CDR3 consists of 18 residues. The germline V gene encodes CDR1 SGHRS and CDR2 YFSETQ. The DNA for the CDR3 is TGCGCCAGCAGCCCGTGGGGACTAGCGGGAGCGGTCGGAGAGACCCAGTACTTC. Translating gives CASSPWGLAGAVGETQYF.

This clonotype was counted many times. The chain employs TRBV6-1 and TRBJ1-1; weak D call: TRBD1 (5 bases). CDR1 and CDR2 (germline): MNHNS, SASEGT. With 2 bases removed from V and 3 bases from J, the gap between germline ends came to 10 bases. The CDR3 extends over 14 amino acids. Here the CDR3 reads CASSEQGDYTEAFF. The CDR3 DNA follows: TGTGCCAGCAGTGAACAGGGAGATTACACTGAAGCTTTCTTT.

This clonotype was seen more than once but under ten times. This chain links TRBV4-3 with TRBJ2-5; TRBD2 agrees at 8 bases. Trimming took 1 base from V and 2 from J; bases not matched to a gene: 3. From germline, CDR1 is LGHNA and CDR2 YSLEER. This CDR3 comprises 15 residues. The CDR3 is CASSQGGLGQETQYF. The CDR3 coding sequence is TGCGCCAGCAGCCAAGGGGGACTAGGTCAAGAGACCCAGTACTTC.

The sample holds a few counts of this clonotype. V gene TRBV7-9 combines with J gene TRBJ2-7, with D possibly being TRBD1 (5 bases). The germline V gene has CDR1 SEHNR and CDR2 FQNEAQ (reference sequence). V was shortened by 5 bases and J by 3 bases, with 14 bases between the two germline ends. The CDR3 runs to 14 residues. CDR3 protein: CASSLTVKDYEQYF. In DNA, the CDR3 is TGTGCCAGCAGCCTGACAGTGAAGGACTACGAGCAGTACTTC.

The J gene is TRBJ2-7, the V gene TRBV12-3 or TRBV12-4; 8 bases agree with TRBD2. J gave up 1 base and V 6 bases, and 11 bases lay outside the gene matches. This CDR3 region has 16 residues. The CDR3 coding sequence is TGTGCCAGCAGCCCAGGAGCGGGAGTGTCGTCCTACGAGCAGTACTTC. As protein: CASSPGAGVSSYEQYF.

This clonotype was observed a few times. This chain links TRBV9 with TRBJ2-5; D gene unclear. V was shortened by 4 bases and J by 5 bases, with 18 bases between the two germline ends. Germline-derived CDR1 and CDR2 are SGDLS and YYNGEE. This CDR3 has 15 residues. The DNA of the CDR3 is TGTGCCAGCAGCCGTTGGCCGGCGGAAGGGGAGACCCAGTACTTC. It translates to CASSRWPAEGETQYF.

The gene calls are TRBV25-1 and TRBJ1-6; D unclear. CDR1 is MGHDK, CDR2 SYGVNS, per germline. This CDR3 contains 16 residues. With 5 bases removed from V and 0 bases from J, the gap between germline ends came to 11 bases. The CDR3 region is CASSSIGSSYNSPLHF. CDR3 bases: TGTGCCAGCAGTTCGATAGGGAGCTCCTATAATTCACCCCTCCACTTT.

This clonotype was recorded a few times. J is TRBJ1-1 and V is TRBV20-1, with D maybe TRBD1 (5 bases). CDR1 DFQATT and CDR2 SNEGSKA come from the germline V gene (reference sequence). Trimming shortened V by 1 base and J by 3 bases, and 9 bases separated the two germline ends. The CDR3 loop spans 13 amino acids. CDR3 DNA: TGCAGTGCTAGAGGCCCGGGGGACACTGAAGCTTTCTTT. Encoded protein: CSARGPGDTEAFF.

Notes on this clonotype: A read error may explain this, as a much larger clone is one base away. This chain's CDR3 is CAGSGQETQYF. The DNA of the CDR3 is TGTGCCGGCAGCGGCCAAGAGACCCAGTACTTC. The chain carries TRBV9 and TRBJ2-5; possible D gene TRBD2, 5 bases. This CDR3 is 11 amino acids long. Germline-derived CDR1 and CDR2 are SGDLS and YYNGEE.

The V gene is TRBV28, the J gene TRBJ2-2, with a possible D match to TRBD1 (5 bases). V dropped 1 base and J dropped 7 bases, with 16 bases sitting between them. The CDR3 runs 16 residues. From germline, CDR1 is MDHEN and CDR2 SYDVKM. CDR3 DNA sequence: TGTGCCAGCAGTTTATCGGGCAGGGTGGCACACGGGGAGCTGTTTTTT. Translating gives CASSLSGRVAHGELFF. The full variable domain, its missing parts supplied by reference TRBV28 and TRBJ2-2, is DVKVTQSSRYLVKRTGEKVFLECVQDMDHENMFWYRQDPGLGLRLIYFSYDVKMKEKGDIPEGYSVSREKKERFSLILESASTNQTSMYLCASSLSGRVAHGELFFGEGSRLTVL.

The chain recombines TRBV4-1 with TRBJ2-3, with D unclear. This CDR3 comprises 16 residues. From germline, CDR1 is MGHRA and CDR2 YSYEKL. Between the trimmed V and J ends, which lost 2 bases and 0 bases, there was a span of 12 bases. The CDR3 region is CASSQKTLASTDTQYF. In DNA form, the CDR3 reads TGCGCCAGCAGCCAAAAAACTTTGGCTAGCACAGATACGCAGTATTTT.

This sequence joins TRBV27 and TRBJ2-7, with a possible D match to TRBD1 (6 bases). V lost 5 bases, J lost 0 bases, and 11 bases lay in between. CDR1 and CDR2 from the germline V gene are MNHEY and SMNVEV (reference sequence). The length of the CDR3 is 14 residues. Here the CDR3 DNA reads TGTGCCAGCAGTATCCAGGGGATCTCCTACGAGCAGTACTTC. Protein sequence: CASSIQGISYEQYF.

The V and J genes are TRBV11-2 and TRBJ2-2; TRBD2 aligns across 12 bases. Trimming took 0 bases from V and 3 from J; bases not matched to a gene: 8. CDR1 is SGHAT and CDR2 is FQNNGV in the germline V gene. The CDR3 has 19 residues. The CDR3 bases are TGTGCCAGCAGCTTAGATCTAGCGGGAGGGCCATTTGACACCGGGGAGCTGTTTTTT. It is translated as CASSLDLAGGPFDTGELFF.

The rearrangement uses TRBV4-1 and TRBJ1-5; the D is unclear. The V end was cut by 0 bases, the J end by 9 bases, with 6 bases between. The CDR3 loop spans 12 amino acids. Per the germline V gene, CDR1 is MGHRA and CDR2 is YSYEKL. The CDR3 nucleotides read TGCGCCAGCAGCCAAGATGAGGGGCCCCAGCATTTT. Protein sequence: CASSQDEGPQHF.

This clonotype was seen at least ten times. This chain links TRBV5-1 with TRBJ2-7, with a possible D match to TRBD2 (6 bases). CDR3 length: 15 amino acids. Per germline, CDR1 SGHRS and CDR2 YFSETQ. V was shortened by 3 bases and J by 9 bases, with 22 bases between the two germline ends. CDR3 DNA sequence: TGCGCCAGCAGCTCCTACGGGGGTACGGTTACATGGCAGTACTTC. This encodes CASSSYGGTVTWQYF. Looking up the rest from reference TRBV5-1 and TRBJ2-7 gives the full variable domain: KAGVTQTPRYLIKTRGQQVTLSCSPISGHRSVSWYQQTPGQGLQFLFEYFSETQRNKGNFPGRFSGRQFSNSRSEMNVSTLELGDSALYLCASSSYGGTVTWQYFGPGTRLTVT.

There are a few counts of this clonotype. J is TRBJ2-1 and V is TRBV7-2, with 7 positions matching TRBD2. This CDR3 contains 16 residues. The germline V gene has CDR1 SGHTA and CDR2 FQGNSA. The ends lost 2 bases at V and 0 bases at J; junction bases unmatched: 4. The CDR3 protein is CASSLFAGDSYNEQFF. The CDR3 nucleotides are TGTGCCAGCAGCTTATTTGCGGGAGACTCCTACAATGAGCAGTTCTTC.

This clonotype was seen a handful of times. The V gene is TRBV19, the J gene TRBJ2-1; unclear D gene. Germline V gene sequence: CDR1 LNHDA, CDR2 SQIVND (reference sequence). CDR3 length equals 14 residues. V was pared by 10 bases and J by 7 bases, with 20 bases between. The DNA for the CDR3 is TGTGCCACCCTCACCCCTACACATTCAAATGAGCAGTTCTTC. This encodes CATLTPTHSNEQFF.

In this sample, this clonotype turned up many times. CDR3 region: CASSQDWAGNTQETQYF. CDR3 in DNA: TGTGCCAGCAGCCAAGATTGGGCAGGTAACACCCAAGAGACCCAGTACTTC. The chain recombines TRBV4-2 with TRBJ2-5, with D hard to call. The CDR3 has 17 residues. CDR1 is LGHNA and CDR2 is YNFKEQ in the germline V gene. V was trimmed by 0 bases and J by 1 base, leaving 15 bases between them.

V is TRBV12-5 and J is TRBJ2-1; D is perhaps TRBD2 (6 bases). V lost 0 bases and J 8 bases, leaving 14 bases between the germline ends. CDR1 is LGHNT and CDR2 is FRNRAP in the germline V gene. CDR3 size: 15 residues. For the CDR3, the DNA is TGTGCTAGTGGTTTGGTACTGCTGGACTATGATGAGCAGTTCTTC. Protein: CASGLVLLDYDEQFF.

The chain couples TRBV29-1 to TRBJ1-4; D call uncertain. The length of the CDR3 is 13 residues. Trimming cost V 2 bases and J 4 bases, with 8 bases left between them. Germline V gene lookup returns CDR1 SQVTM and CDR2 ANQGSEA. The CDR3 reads CSVETYVNEKLFF. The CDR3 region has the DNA TGCAGCGTTGAAACGTACGTTAATGAAAAACTGTTTTTT.

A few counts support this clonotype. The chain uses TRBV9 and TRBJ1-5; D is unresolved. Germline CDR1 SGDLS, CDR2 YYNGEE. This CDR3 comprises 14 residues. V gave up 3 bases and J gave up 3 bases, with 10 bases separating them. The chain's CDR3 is CASSDGSLNQPQHF. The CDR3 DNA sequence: TGTGCCAGCAGCGACGGGTCGCTCAATCAGCCCCAGCATTTT.

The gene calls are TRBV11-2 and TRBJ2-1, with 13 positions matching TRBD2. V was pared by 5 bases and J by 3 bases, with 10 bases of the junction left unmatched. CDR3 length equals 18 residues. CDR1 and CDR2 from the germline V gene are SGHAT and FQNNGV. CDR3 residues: CASSHALAGGVGYNEQFF. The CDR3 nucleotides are TGTGCCAGCAGCCATGCACTAGCGGGAGGGGTTGGCTACAATGAGCAGTTCTTC. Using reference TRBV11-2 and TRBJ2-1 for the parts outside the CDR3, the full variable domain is EAGVAQSPRYKIIEKRQSVAFWCNPISGHATLYWYQQILGQGPKLLIQFQNNGVVDDSQLPKDRFSAERLKGVDSTLKIQPAKLEDSAVYLCASSHALAGGVGYNEQFFGPGTRLTVL.

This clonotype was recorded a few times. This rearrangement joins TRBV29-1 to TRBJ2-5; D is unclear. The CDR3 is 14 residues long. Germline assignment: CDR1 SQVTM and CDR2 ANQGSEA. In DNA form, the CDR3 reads TGCGGCGCCTTCTATTTATTCCGGCAAGAGACCCAGTACTTC. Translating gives CGAFYLFRQETQYF.

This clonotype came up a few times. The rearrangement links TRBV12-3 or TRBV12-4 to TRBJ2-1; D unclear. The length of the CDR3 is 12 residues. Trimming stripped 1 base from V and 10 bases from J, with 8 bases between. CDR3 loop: CASSLGDAEQFF. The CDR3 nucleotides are TGTGCCAGCAGTTTAGGAGACGCCGAGCAGTTCTTC.

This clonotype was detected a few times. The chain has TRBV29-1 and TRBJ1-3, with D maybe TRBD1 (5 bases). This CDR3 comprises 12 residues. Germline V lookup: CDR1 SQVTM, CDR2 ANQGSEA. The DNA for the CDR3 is TGCAGTTATGGGGGCTCTGGAAACACCATATATTTT. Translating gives CSYGGSGNTIYF.

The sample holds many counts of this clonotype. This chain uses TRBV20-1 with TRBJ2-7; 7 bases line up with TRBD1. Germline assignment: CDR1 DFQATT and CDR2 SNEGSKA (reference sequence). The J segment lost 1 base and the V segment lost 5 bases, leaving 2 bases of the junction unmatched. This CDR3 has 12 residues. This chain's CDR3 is CSAEGQSYEQYF. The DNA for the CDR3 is TGCAGTGCTGAGGGACAGTCCTACGAGCAGTACTTC.

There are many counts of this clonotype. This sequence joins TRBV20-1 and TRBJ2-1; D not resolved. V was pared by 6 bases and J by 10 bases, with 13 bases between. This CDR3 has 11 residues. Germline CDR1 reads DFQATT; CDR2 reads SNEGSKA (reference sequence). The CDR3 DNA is TGCAGTGCCGTTGATATCCTGGAGCAGTTCTTC. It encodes CSAVDILEQFF.

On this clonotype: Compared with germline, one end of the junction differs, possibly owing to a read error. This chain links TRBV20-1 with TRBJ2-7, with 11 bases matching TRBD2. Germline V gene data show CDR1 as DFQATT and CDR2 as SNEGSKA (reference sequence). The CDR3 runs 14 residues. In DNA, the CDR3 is TGCAGTGCTAGAGATCTAAGTACTAGCGGGGGAGAATCCTTC. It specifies CSARDLSTSGGESF.

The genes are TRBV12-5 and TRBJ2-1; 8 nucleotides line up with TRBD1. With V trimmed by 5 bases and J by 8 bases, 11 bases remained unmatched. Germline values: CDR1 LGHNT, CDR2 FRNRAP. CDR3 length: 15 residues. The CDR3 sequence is CASGQGQGQFYEQFF. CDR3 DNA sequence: TGTGCTAGTGGTCAAGGACAGGGCCAGTTTTATGAGCAGTTCTTC.

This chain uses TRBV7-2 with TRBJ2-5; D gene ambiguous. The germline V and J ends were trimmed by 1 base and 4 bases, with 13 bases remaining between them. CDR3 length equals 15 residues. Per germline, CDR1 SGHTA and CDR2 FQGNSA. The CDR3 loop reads CASSLVDPPIETQYF. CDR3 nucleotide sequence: TGTGCCAGCAGCTTAGTAGACCCACCTATAGAGACCCAGTACTTC. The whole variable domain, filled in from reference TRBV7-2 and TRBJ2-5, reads GAGVSQSPSNKVTEKGKDVELRCDPISGHTALYWYRQSLGQGLEFLIYFQGNSAPDKSGLPSDRFSAERTGGSVSTLTIQRTQQEDSAVYLCASSLVDPPIETQYFGPGTRLLVL.